These 9 T cell receptor beta chains were all obtained from the same sample, sequenced in a study of OX40 agonist ivuxolimab in advanced cancers. Receptor libraries were prepared by the immunoSEQ multiplex PCR assay. TCRdb limited this immuneACCESS table to in-frame rearrangements with V and J called. A share of clones is missing; checked studies link under half to unresolved V genes, and the rest is unexplained. The sample yields more than 75,000 clones; about nine tenths were counted once. More than 0.3% of the sample is in the top ten clones. Sequencing used CD4+ or CD8+ T cells sorted from blood, obtained in a trial of the OX40 agonist ivuxolimab. The source is an adult with an advanced solid tumor such as melanoma, head and neck, liver or kidney cancer.

V gene TRBV29-1 combines with J gene TRBJ2-1; D call uncertain. The CDR3 has 12 amino acids. V was clipped by 4 bases and J by 8 bases, with 12 bases between them. Per the germline V gene, CDR1 is SQVTM and CDR2 is ANQGSEA. This chain's CDR3 is CSVVREVDEQFF. The CDR3 nucleotides read TGCAGCGTTGTAAGGGAAGTCGATGAGCAGTTCTTC.

This chain joins TRBV6-6 and TRBJ2-7; D unclear. Germline V gene lookup returns CDR1 MNHNY and CDR2 SVGAGI (reference sequence). The CDR3 spans 14 residues. With 2 bases removed from V and 4 bases from J, the gap between germline ends came to 12 bases. DNA of the CDR3: TGTGCCAGCAGTTACCGACCCACCGGATACGAGCAGTACTTC. Amino acid sequence: CASSYRPTGYEQYF.

The chain has TRBV18 and TRBJ2-5, with D unclear. Germline values: CDR1 KGHSH, CDR2 LQKENI. Trimming shortened V by 2 bases and J by 0 bases, and 16 bases separated the two germline ends. This CDR3 is built from 17 residues. The CDR3 region has the DNA TGTGCCAGCTCACCATTTTGGCTAACCGAGTACCAAGAGACCCAGTACTTC. Protein sequence: CASSPFWLTEYQETQYF. Full variable domain (outside the CDR3, taken from reference TRBV18 and TRBJ2-5): NAGVMQNPRHLVRRRGQEARLRCSPMKGHSHVYWYRQLPEEGLKFMVYLQKENIIDESGMPKERFSAEFPKEGPSILRIQQVVRGDSAAYFCASSPFWLTEYQETQYFGPGTRLLVL.

The genes are TRBV5-4 and TRBJ2-1; 14 nucleotides line up with TRBD2. Germline trimming cut 4 bases from V and 4 bases from J; bases unmatched to any gene: 4. Per germline, CDR1 SGHNT and CDR2 YYREEE (reference sequence). The CDR3 has 16 amino acids. CDR3 sequence reads: CASSRGTSGGYNEQFF. CDR3 sequence (DNA): TGTGCCAGCAGCCGCGGGACTAGCGGGGGATACAATGAGCAGTTCTTC.

This clone has only a few counts. The chain recombines TRBV11-1 with TRBJ2-3, with D unclear. The V and J ends lost 0 bases and 2 bases respectively, with 6 bases between them. Looked up from germline, CDR1 is SGHAT and CDR2 is FQDESV (reference sequence). The CDR3 covers 14 residues. The CDR3 sequence is CASSLAYYTDTQYF. The DNA of the CDR3 is TGTGCCAGCAGCTTAGCCTATTACACAGATACGCAGTATTTT.

The V call is TRBV6-1, the J call TRBJ1-1; the D is unclear. CDR3 length: 13 amino acids. CDR1 is MNHNS, CDR2 SASEGT, per germline. Trimming stripped 8 bases from V and 3 bases from J, with 13 bases between. The DNA of the CDR3 is TGTGCCAGCCATCGGGTGGGAGACACTGAAGCTTTCTTT. Its translation: CASHRVGDTEAFF.

The chain is built from TRBV19 and TRBJ2-4, with 7 bases aligning to TRBD2. V trimming: 4 bases; J trimming: 6 bases; junction bases outside the gene matches: 12. The CDR3 covers 16 residues. Germline values: CDR1 LNHDA, CDR2 SQIVND (reference sequence). The CDR3 region has the DNA TGTGCCAGTAGTAGAGGATGGGCAAGCGGGATAAACATTCAGTACTTC. This codes for CASSRGWASGINIQYF. Full variable domain (missing parts from reference TRBV19 and TRBJ2-4): DGGITQSPKYLFRKEGQNVTLSCEQNLNHDAMYWYRQDPGQGLRLIYYSQIVNDFQKGDIAEGYSVSREKKESFPLTVTSAQKNPTAFYLCASSRGWASGINIQYFGAGTRLSVL.

The chain couples TRBV19 to TRBJ2-5, with 8 bases fitting TRBD1. Germline CDR1 reads LNHDA; CDR2 reads SQIVND (reference sequence). There are 13 residues in the CDR3. Trimming removed 8 bases from V and 4 bases from J; junction bases left unmatched: 6. The CDR3 loop reads CASGGRGRETQYF. The DNA for the CDR3 is TGTGCCAGTGGGGGCAGGGGGCGAGAGACCCAGTACTTC. The full variable domain, in which reference TRBV19 and TRBJ2-5 provide the parts outside the CDR3, is DGGITQSPKYLFRKEGQNVTLSCEQNLNHDAMYWYRQDPGQGLRLIYYSQIVNDFQKGDIAEGYSVSREKKESFPLTVTSAQKNPTAFYLCASGGRGRETQYFGPGTRLLVL.

The V and J genes are TRBV6-5 and TRBJ2-7; 14 nucleotides match TRBD2. Germline trimming cut 6 bases from V and 4 bases from J; bases unmatched to any gene: 5. Germline lookup yields CDR1 MNHEY and CDR2 SVGAGI. The CDR3 is 15 amino acids. DNA of the CDR3: TGTGCCAGCAGCCCGACTAGCGGGAGGGGGTACGAGCAGTACTTC. It is translated as CASSPTSGRGYEQYF.